This TCR beta chain was recovered during a study of blood T cells in healthy people across ages. General study results and limits: Observed TCR beta diversity per million T cells went down as age went up. This fall followed a roughly linear course with age.

Using a J-beta primer mix together with a sample-barcoded 5' primer, a second PCR was run for roughly 6 to 11 cycles. Each of the cDNA molecules was tagged by a template-switch adaptor with 12 random nucleotides. TCRdb redid the calling of the 5' RACE reads with MiXCR, one entry per CDR3 protein. The table shows about 930,000 distinct CDR3 sequences, with 25% to 30% occurring only once. Concerning this clonotype itself: The target antigen is unknown.

The length of the CDR3 is 16 residues. Germline lookup yields CDR1 SGHTS and CDR2 YDEGEE. The trim removed 0 bases at V and 6 bases at J, leaving 2 bases unmatched. The sample also formed part of further work on T cells of mothers and their children. That work contributes: The TCR beta CDR3 read count exceeded 9.5 million for each mother and was about 2.8 million for each child.

The V call is TRBV5-8, the J call TRBJ2-1; 14 bases are shared with TRBD2. The origin of this receptor is a woman aged 40 to 50 in good health. What was sequenced was blood. The chain's CDR3 is CASSLGTSGGLNEQFF. In DNA form, the CDR3 reads TGTGCCAGCAGCTTGGGGACTAGCGGGGGGCTCAATGAGCAGTTCTTC.